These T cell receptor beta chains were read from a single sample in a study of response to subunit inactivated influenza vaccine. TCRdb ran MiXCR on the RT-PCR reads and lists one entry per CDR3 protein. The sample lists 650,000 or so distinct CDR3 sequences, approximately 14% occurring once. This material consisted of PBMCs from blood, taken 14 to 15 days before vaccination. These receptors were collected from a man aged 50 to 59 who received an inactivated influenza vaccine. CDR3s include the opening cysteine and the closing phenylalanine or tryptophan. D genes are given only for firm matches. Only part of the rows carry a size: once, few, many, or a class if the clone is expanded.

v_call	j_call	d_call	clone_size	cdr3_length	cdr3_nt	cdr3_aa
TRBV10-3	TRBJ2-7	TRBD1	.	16	TGTGCCATCAATTCCGCTACAGGGGCGAATTCCTACGAGCAGTACTTC	CAINSATGANSYEQYF
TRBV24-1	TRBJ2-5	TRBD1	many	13	TGTGCCACCGGATCTGGGACAGATGAGACCCAGTACTTC	CATGSGTDETQYF
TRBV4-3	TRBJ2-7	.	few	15	TGCGCCAGCAGCCAAGGCCGGGGTTGGAACTACGAGCAGTACTTC	CASSQGRGWNYEQYF
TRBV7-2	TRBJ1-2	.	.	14	TGTGCCAGCAGCTTAAATGGGCGTTCCGGTGGCTACACCTTC	CASSLNGRSGGYTF
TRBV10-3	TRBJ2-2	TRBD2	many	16	TGTGCCATCAGTGAGTCAGCGGGAGGATTGACCGGGGAGCTGTTTTTT	CAISESAGGLTGELFF
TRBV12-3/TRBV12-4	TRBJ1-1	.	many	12	TGTGCCAGCAGCTGGACTAACACTGAAGCTTTCTTT	CASSWTNTEAFF
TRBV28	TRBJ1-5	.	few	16	TGTGCCAGCAGTTCCCACACTAGACAGGCCTATCAGCCCCAGCATTTT	CASSSHTRQAYQPQHF
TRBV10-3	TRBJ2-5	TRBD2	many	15	TGTGCCATCAGTGACGCGGGGGGCCCCCAAGAGACCCAGTACTTC	CAISDAGGPQETQYF
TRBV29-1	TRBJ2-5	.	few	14	TGCAGCGTTGTAGGTGGGGGGCGCCTGGAGACCCAGTACTTC	CSVVGGGRLETQYF
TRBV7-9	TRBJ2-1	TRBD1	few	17	TGTGCCAGCAGCTTAGGCGAGGTGAGACAGGGTCGCAATGAGCAGTTCTTC	CASSLGEVRQGRNEQFF
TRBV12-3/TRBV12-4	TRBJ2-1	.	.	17	TGTGCCAGCAGTTTCCTCAGGGACCCTAGCTCCTACAATGAGCAGTTCTTC	CASSFLRDPSSYNEQFF
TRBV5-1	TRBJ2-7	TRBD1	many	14	TGCGCCAGCAGCGACCCCGACAGGGGACGCGAGCAGTACTTC	CASSDPDRGREQYF
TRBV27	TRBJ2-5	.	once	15	TGTGCCAGCAGTTTAGGAGGTTCGCCCCAAGAGACCCAGTACTTC	CASSLGGSPQETQYF
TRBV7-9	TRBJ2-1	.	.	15	TGTGCCAGCAGCTATATCGACAGGCCTCCCAATGAGCAGTTCTTC	CASSYIDRPPNEQFF
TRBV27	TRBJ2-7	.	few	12	TGTGCCAGCAGTGCAAATCGGGGGGAGCAGTACTTC	CASSANRGEQYF
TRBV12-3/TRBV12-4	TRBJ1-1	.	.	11	TGTGCCAGCAGTTTTTTGCTTGAAGCTTTCTTT	CASSFLLEAFF
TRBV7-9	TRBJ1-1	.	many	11	TGTGCCAGCAGTCGGGACACTGAAGCTTTCTTT	CASSRDTEAFF
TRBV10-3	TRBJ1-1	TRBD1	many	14	TGTGCCATCAGCCCGGGACAGGGGAACACTGAAGCTTTCTTT	CAISPGQGNTEAFF
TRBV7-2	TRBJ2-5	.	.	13	TGTGCCAGCAGCCGACTGGGCCAAGTGCCCCAGTACTTC	CASSRLGQVPQYF
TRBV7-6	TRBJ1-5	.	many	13	TGTGCCAGCAGCACGAACCAGGGCCAGCCCCAGCATTTT	CASSTNQGQPQHF
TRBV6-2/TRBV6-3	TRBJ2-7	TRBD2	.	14	TGTGCCAGCAGTCTAGCGGGGGGAGTCGTGGAGCAGTACTTC	CASSLAGGVVEQYF
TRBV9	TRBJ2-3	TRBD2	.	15	TGTGCCAGCAGCTTAACTAGCGGGAGATCAGATACGCAGTATTTT	CASSLTSGRSDTQYF
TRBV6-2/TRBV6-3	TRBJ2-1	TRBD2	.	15	TGTGCCAGCAGTTATTCCGGGACTACCTACAATGAGCAGTTCTTC	CASSYSGTTYNEQFF
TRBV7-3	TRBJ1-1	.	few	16	TGTGCCAGCAGCTTAACGAGGCCAGGTGGATCCACTGAAGCTTTCTTT	CASSLTRPGGSTEAFF
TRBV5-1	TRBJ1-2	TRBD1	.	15	TGCGCCAGCAGCTTACAGGGGAAGGATAACTATGGCTACACCTTC	CASSLQGKDNYGYTF
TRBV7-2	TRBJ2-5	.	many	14	TGTGCCAGCAGCTCCTTAGGACGATCTGGCACCCAGTACTTC	CASSSLGRSGTQYF
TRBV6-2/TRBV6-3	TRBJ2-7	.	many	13	TGTGCCAGCAGTCGACCGGGCCCTGCACGGCAGTACTTC	CASSRPGPARQYF
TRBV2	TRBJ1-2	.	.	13	TGTGCCACCCAAATGACGATCAGCTATGGCTACACCTTC	CATQMTISYGYTF
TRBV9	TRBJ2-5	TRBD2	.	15	TGTGCCAGCAGCGTAAACGGGAGGCTCCAAGAGACCCAGTACTTC	CASSVNGRLQETQYF